Below are 10 T cell receptor beta chains sequenced from a single sample in a study of cytomegalovirus exposure and HLA in healthy donors. This PCR relied on a set of 60 Vbeta primers and 13 Jbeta primers. Sequenced by immunoSEQ multiplex PCR; TCRdb stores in-frame clones only, minus some. The top ten hold 1.5% to 2.5% of the sample, which has 170,000 or so clones, about 85% seen once. Sequenced material: PBMCs. All receptors come from a man aged 18-30 years in good health and CMV-seronegative.

The chain has TRBV27 and TRBJ2-7; possible D gene TRBD2, 6 bases. CDR3 length: 14 residues. In germline, CDR1 is MNHEY, CDR2 SMNVEV (reference sequence). Trimming took 2 bases from V and 6 from J, leaving 14 bases between them. The CDR3 DNA reads TGTGCCAGCAGTTTAGTGGCGGGAAGGCCCGAGCAGTACTTC. It encodes CASSLVAGRPEQYF.

This clone was picked up one time. The chain employs TRBV11-3 and TRBJ2-1, with 12 nucleotides matching TRBD2. CDR3 length: 15 residues. CDR1 is SGHNT, CDR2 YENEEA, per germline. V was pared by 5 bases and J by 8 bases, with 7 bases of the junction left unmatched. DNA for the CDR3: TGTGCCAGCAGCCCGCGGACTAGCGGGATCGATGAGCAGTTCTTC. Translation gives CASSPRTSGIDEQFF. The full variable domain, with the rest looked up from reference TRBV11-3 and TRBJ2-1, is EAGVVQSPRYKIIEKKQPVAFWCNPISGHNTLYWYLQNLGQGPELLIRYENEEAVDDSQLPKDRFSAERLKGVDSTLKIQPAELGDSAVYLCASSPRTSGIDEQFFGPGTRLTVL.

The chain carries TRBV21-1 and TRBJ2-7; the D segment call TRBD1 is taken from the table without a DNA check. TRBV21-1 counts as a pseudogene. The CDR3 consists of 14 residues. The CDR3 DNA follows: TGTGCCAGCAGCAAACCGGACAGGGGAACCGAGCAGTACTTC. It encodes CASSKPDRGTEQYF.

This chain links TRBV7-3 with TRBJ2-7; TRBD2 might be the D (6 bases). The V gene's germline CDR1 is SGHTA and CDR2 FQGTGA. CDR3 length: 15 amino acids. V lost 4 bases and J lost 6, with 19 bases in between. The CDR3 nucleotides are TGTGCCAGCAGCTATGCCGGGACTCCGGATAGCGAGCAGTACTTC. Translating gives CASSYAGTPDSEQYF. Based on the CDR3 plus reference TRBV7-3 and TRBJ2-7, the full variable domain is GAGVSQTPSNKVTEKGKYVELRCDPISGHTALYWYRQSLGQGPEFLIYFQGTGAADDSGLPNDRFFAVRPEGSVSTLKIQRTERGDSAVYLCASSYAGTPDSEQYFGPGTRLTVT.

CDR3 sequence (DNA): TGTGCCAGCAGCCGTAGCGGGGGTACCTACGAGCAGTACTTC. Protein product: CASSRSGGTYEQYF. V is TRBV5-4 and J is TRBJ2-7; 9 nucleotides match TRBD2. V gave up 4 bases and J gave up 2 bases; unmatched junction bases: 4. The CDR3 runs to 14 residues. Germline CDR1 reads SGHNT; CDR2 reads YYREEE (reference sequence).

The chain employs TRBV30 and TRBJ1-2; 10 positions match TRBD1. After removal of 8 bases from V and 2 bases from J, the junction contained 11 bases not matched to a gene. CDR3 length equals 15 residues. Looked up from germline, CDR1 is GTSNPN and CDR2 is SVGIG (reference sequence). The CDR3 protein is CAGLSRQGANYGYTF. As DNA, the CDR3 is TGTGCCGGGTTGTCTAGACAGGGGGCGAACTATGGCTACACCTTC. The full variable domain, completed using reference TRBV30 and TRBJ1-2, is SQTIHQWPATLVQPVGSPLSLECTVEGTSNPNLYWYRQAAGRGLQLLFYSVGIGQISSEVPQNLSASRPQDRQFILSSKKLLLSDSGFYLCAGLSRQGANYGYTFGSGTRLTVV.

The CDR3 is CASSFLDRAYYGYTF. CDR3 coding DNA: TGTGCCAGCAGCTTCCTGGACAGAGCCTACTATGGCTACACCTTC. This chain joins TRBV7-9 and TRBJ1-2; tentative D call: TRBD1 (6 bases). The CDR3 has 15 residues. The germline gives CDR1 SEHNR, CDR2 FQNEAQ (reference sequence). The germline V and J ends were trimmed by 3 bases and 3 bases, with 14 bases remaining between them.

The chain is built from TRBV18 and TRBJ2-7; a weak D match, TRBD1 (6 bases). V was shortened by 6 bases and J by 6 bases, with 18 bases between the two germline ends. Germline-derived CDR1 and CDR2 are KGHSH and LQKENI. The CDR3 consists of 14 residues. The CDR3 coding sequence is TGTGCCAGCTCCCCGCCGAACAGGGTGGGCGAGCAGTACTTC. As protein: CASSPPNRVGEQYF. Looking up the rest from reference TRBV18 and TRBJ2-7 gives the full variable domain: NAGVMQNPRHLVRRRGQEARLRCSPMKGHSHVYWYRQLPEEGLKFMVYLQKENIIDESGMPKERFSAEFPKEGPSILRIQQVVRGDSAAYFCASSPPNRVGEQYFGPGTRLTVT.

The genes are TRBV7-8 and TRBJ1-3; the match to TRBD1 covers 9 bases. Trimming at V came to 1 base and at J to 2 bases, leaving 9 bases not matched to a gene. The CDR3 is made up of 18 amino acids. Germline V CDR1 and CDR2: SGHVS, FQNEAQ. CDR3 nucleotide sequence: TGTGCCAGCAGCTTAGAGAGAACCGGGACAGGGACTGGAAACACCATATATTTT. This encodes CASSLERTGTGTGNTIYF.

This clone appeared a single time. In DNA form, the CDR3 reads TGTGCCAGTAGCCTTGGGGCAGGGAACTACAATGAGCAGTTCTTC. Its protein product is CASSLGAGNYNEQFF. The chain is built from TRBV19 and TRBJ2-1; D is perhaps TRBD1 (5 bases). There are 15 residues in the CDR3. CDR1 is LNHDA and CDR2 is SQIVND in the germline V gene (reference sequence). Trimming stripped 6 bases from V and 3 bases from J, with 15 bases between.